The 23 T cell receptor beta chains reported below all come from one sample, sequenced in a study of breast tumors, draining lymph nodes, adjacent tissues. TCRdb re-called the multiplex PCR reads with MiXCR, one entry per CDR3 protein. This table holds approximately 90,000 distinct CDR3 sequences, approximately 30% found once. The lymph nodes were axillary draining lymph nodes from breast cancer patients. The sample was axillary lymph node tissue. The receptors were sampled from a female donor with breast cancer. Some clones in this sample may be carry-over from other donors' samples.

This clonotype appeared many times. A read error may be the cause here, since a much bigger clone is one base away. V and J are TRBV20-1 and TRBJ2-7; D not certain. Germline CDR1 DFQATT, CDR2 SNEGSKA (reference sequence). The CDR3 has 13 amino acids. The CDR3 DNA is TGCAGCGGCGCCCGGGCACTCCCCTACGCGCAGTACTTC. It translates to CSGARALPYAQYF.

Many counts were recorded for this clonotype. CDR3 protein: CSARGSNEKLFF. CDR3 coding DNA: TGCAGTGCTCGTGGGTCTAATGAAAAACTGTTTTTT. The rearrangement uses TRBV20-1 and TRBJ1-4, with D unresolved. Trimming removed 5 bases from V and 3 bases from J, with 7 bases in between. Germline V gene lookup returns CDR1 DFQATT and CDR2 SNEGSKA (reference sequence). The length of the CDR3 is 12 residues.

This clonotype was detected ten times or more. The chain combines TRBV19 with TRBJ1-6; D might be TRBD1 (5 bases). The CDR3 is 14 amino acids. Germline lookup yields CDR1 LNHDA and CDR2 SQIVND (reference sequence). V was pared by 7 bases and J by 10 bases, with 17 bases between. The CDR3 reads CASNEGRYGSPLHF. The CDR3 coding sequence is TGTGCCAGTAATGAGGGACGCTACGGGTCACCCCTCCACTTT.

The chain couples TRBV20-1 to TRBJ2-5; D is perhaps TRBD2 (9 bases). The germline CDR1 and CDR2 sequences are DFQATT and SNEGSKA (reference sequence). Trimming pared 5 bases from V and 4 bases from J, leaving 17 bases between. This CDR3 region has 14 residues. In nucleotides, the CDR3 is TGCAGTGCTGCCGCTAGCGGGACAGGAGAGACCCAGTACTTC. Translating it yields CSAAASGTGETQYF.

This clonotype has a count of ten or more. The chain couples TRBV5-5 to TRBJ2-7, with D maybe TRBD1 (5 bases). Germline CDR1 reads SGHKS; CDR2 reads YYEKEE (reference sequence). This CDR3 contains 15 residues. Trimming cost V 0 bases and J 2 bases, with 12 bases left between them. CDR3 sequence reads: CASSLGQNTPYEQYF. The CDR3 DNA reads TGTGCCAGCAGCTTGGGACAGAATACGCCCTACGAGCAGTACTTC.

This clonotype was observed a single time. This chain links TRBV19 with TRBJ1-2, with D perhaps TRBD1 (5 bases). This CDR3 has 17 residues. Germline loops: CDR1 LNHDA, CDR2 SQIVND (reference sequence). V lost 5 bases, J lost 3 bases, and 22 bases lay in between. The CDR3 sequence: CASSEGTALEQYYGYTF. DNA for the CDR3: TGTGCCAGTAGTGAAGGGACGGCCCTCGAGCAGTACTATGGCTACACCTTC.

This clonotype was picked up many times. The chain recombines TRBV11-2 with TRBJ2-7; D perhaps matches TRBD1 (6 bases). The CDR3 extends over 15 amino acids. V was cut by 4 bases and J by 3 bases, with 16 bases left in between. The germline V gene encodes CDR1 SGHAT and CDR2 FQNNGV. The CDR3 protein is CASSSPRDKYYEQYF. CDR3 sequence (DNA): TGTGCCAGCAGCTCCCCCCGGGACAAGTACTACGAGCAGTACTTC.

This clonotype was observed at least ten times. The V gene is TRBV7-3, the J gene TRBJ2-3; TRBD2 agrees at 7 bases. The V gene's germline CDR1 is SGHTA and CDR2 FQGTGA. This CDR3 spans 15 amino acids. V was clipped by 3 bases and J by 5 bases; unmatched bases: 8. The CDR3 is CASSFQAGVIDTQYF. CDR3 in DNA: TGTGCCAGCAGCTTCCAGGCGGGAGTGATAGATACGCAGTATTTT.

The count of this clonotype is one. V usage is TRBV7-2 and J usage is TRBJ2-7, with D possibly matching TRBD1 (5 bases). There are 13 residues in the CDR3. Germline CDR1 SGHTA, CDR2 FQGNSA. Trimming cost V 3 bases and J 7 bases, with 13 bases left between them. The CDR3 coding sequence is TGTGCCAGCAGCTTGGGGCCCCTAGATGAGCAGTACTTC. It yields the protein CASSLGPLDEQYF.

The table lists this clonotype with many counts. The V and J genes are TRBV28 and TRBJ2-1, with a tentative D call TRBD2 (5 bases). Germline V gene sequence: CDR1 MDHEN, CDR2 SYDVKM. The CDR3 consists of 17 residues. Trimming shortened V by 4 bases and J by 7 bases, and 23 bases separated the two germline ends. The CDR3 here is CASSSTHLGAWRNEQFF. Written as DNA, the CDR3 is TGTGCCAGCAGTTCCACTCACCTAGGCGCCTGGAGGAATGAGCAGTTCTTC. The full variable domain, in which reference TRBV28 and TRBJ2-1 provide the parts outside the CDR3, is DVKVTQSSRYLVKRTGEKVFLECVQDMDHENMFWYRQDPGLGLRLIYFSYDVKMKEKGDIPEGYSVSREKKERFSLILESASTNQTSMYLCASSSTHLGAWRNEQFFGPGTRLTVL.

This clonotype showed up many times. V gene TRBV28 combines with J gene TRBJ2-7; 9 nucleotides match TRBD2. The CDR3 extends over 14 amino acids. The V gene end was trimmed by 3 bases and the J gene end by 3 bases; junction bases not matched to a gene: 3. CDR1 and CDR2 (germline): MDHEN, SYDVKM. The CDR3 sequence is CASSLGGRGYEQYF. CDR3 nucleotide sequence: TGTGCCAGCAGTTTGGGCGGGAGGGGCTACGAGCAGTACTTC.

The chain links TRBV25-1 to TRBJ1-2; 10 bases align to TRBD1. V lost 3 bases to trimming and J lost 8 bases; unmatched junction nucleotides: 9. Germline assignment: CDR1 MGHDK and CDR2 SYGVNS. The CDR3 is 15 residues long. The CDR3 nucleotides are TGTGCCAGCAGTGAGTCCCGACAGGGGGCTAGGGGCTACACCTTC. This codes for CASSESRQGARGYTF.

This clonotype was found many times. This chain connects TRBV5-1 to TRBJ2-2; the D is unclear. V lost 1 base, J lost 0 bases, and 10 bases lay in between. CDR3 size: 16 residues. The germline gives CDR1 SGHRS, CDR2 YFSETQ. The CDR3 loop reads CASSLMVQANTGELFF. CDR3 DNA sequence: TGCGCCAGCAGCTTGATGGTACAAGCGAACACCGGGGAGCTGTTTTTT.

This clonotype was detected once. The V call is TRBV2, the J call TRBJ2-6, with 7 bases that match TRBD1. This CDR3 comprises 18 residues. Germline lookup yields CDR1 SNHLY and CDR2 FYNNEI. J lost 0 bases, V lost 3 bases, and 8 bases had no gene match. The CDR3, as DNA: TGTGCCAGCAGTGATTCAGGGACAGCATACTCTGGGGCCAACGTCCTGACTTTC. This encodes CASSDSGTAYSGANVLTF.

A note on this clonotype: This sequence may be a read error, since a much larger clone differs from it by one base. The chain carries TRBV4-3 and TRBJ2-1, with D possibly matching TRBD2 (5 bases). This CDR3 region has 15 residues. Germline V gives CDR1 LGHNA, CDR2 YSLEER. Here the CDR3 reads CASSQATADYNERFF. In DNA form, the CDR3 reads TGCGCCAGCAGCCAAGCAACAGCTGACTACAATGAGCGGTTCTTC.

This clonotype was counted a few times. The chain has TRBV6-5 and TRBJ1-1; 10 bases map to TRBD1. The CDR3 spans 15 residues. CDR1 is MNHEY and CDR2 is SVGAGI in the germline V gene. With 0 bases clipped from V and 4 bases from J, the junction kept 2 bases outside the gene matches. As DNA, the CDR3 is TGTGCCAGCAGTTACTCCTGGACAGGGGGCACTGAAGCTTTCTTT. Amino acid sequence: CASSYSWTGGTEAFF.

This clonotype was counted at least ten times. The genes are TRBV12-3 or TRBV12-4 and TRBJ2-3; D gene ambiguous. V was trimmed by 0 bases and J by 8 bases, leaving 3 bases between them. The CDR3 is made up of 11 amino acids. The CDR3 nucleotides are TGTGCCAGCAGTTTAGCGAGTACGCAGTATTTT. As protein: CASSLASTQYF.

This clonotype was counted at least ten times. The V gene is TRBV5-1, the J gene TRBJ2-2, with 12 bases lining up with TRBD2. This CDR3 has 15 amino acids. In germline, CDR1 is SGHRS, CDR2 YFSETQ. The trim removed 7 bases at V and 9 bases at J, leaving 10 bases unmatched. CDR3 residues: CASSESTSGGRELFF. The CDR3 nucleotides read TGCGCCAGCTCAGAGTCGACTAGCGGGGGTCGGGAGCTGTTTTTT. Based on the CDR3 plus reference TRBV5-1 and TRBJ2-2, the full variable domain is KAGVTQTPRYLIKTRGQQVTLSCSPISGHRSVSWYQQTPGQGLQFLFEYFSETQRNKGNFPGRFSGRQFSNSRSEMNVSTLELGDSALYLCASSESTSGGRELFFGEGSRLTVL.

This clonotype was seen at least ten times. The V gene is TRBV9, the J gene TRBJ2-3; D possibly uses TRBD1 or TRBD2 (5 bases each). Germline assignment: CDR1 SGDLS and CDR2 YYNGEE. Trimming removed 3 bases at V and 6 bases at J, with 14 bases between. This CDR3 comprises 14 residues. CDR3 sequence reads: CASSEGRPRDTQYF. CDR3 nucleotides: TGTGCCAGCAGCGAGGGACGCCCTCGGGATACGCAGTATTTT.

Only a few counts were recorded for this clonotype. A read error may be the cause here, since a much bigger clone is one base away. This chain joins TRBV11-2 and TRBJ2-7; D possibly matches TRBD1 or TRBD2 (5 bases each). This CDR3 is 16 amino acids long. Germline V gives CDR1 SGHAT, CDR2 FQNNGV. The CDR3 is CASSLDGATATYEQCF. Written as DNA, the CDR3 is TGTGCCAGCAGCTTAGACGGGGCTACCGCAACCTACGAGCAGTGCTTC.

The chain employs TRBV27 and TRBJ2-1; no reliable D call. Germline lookup yields CDR1 MNHEY and CDR2 SMNVEV (reference sequence). The CDR3 sequence is 13 residues long. V was shortened by 7 bases and J by 0 bases, with 7 bases between the two germline ends. Here the CDR3 DNA reads TGTGCCAGCAAAATCGGCTCCTACAATGAGCAGTTCTTC. It translates to CASKIGSYNEQFF.

This clonotype occurred many times. The chain is built from TRBV25-1 and TRBJ2-4, with D possibly being TRBD2 (6 bases). The CDR3 contains 16 residues. The germline gives CDR1 MGHDK, CDR2 SYGVNS. V was cut by 2 bases and J by 5 bases, with 16 bases left in between. The CDR3 DNA is TGTGCCAGCAGTGAAGGGTGGGAGGTTCCGCAAAACATTCAGTACTTC. Protein sequence: CASSEGWEVPQNIQYF.

This clonotype was counted at least ten times. J is TRBJ2-1 and V is TRBV7-3; weak D call: TRBD2 (6 bases). Germline V gene sequence: CDR1 SGHTA, CDR2 FQGTGA. The V end was cut by 1 base, the J end by 7 bases, with 14 bases between. The CDR3 extends over 15 amino acids. CDR3 loop: CASSLNSAGLNEQFF. In DNA form, the CDR3 reads TGTGCCAGCAGCTTAAACTCGGCGGGACTTAATGAGCAGTTCTTC. Filled out from reference TRBV7-3 and TRBJ2-1, the complete variable domain reads GAGVSQTPSNKVTEKGKYVELRCDPISGHTALYWYRQSLGQGPEFLIYFQGTGAADDSGLPNDRFFAVRPEGSVSTLKIQRTERGDSAVYLCASSLNSAGLNEQFFGPGTRLTVL.